The 19 T cell receptor beta chains below come from one sample, sequenced in a study of T cells after yellow fever vaccination. TCRdb re-analysed the 5' RACE reads in MiXCR, keeping a single row per CDR3 protein. The repertoire holds some 300,000 distinct CDR3 sequences, with about 11% as singletons. Here the sequenced sample was CD4+ T cells sorted from PBMCs, taken 45 days after the yellow fever booster vaccination. These receptors originate from a man between 18 and 35 years old who received the YFV17D yellow fever vaccine.

The gene calls are TRBV5-1 and TRBJ1-2, with TRBD1 matching 7 bases. Trimming at V came to 6 bases and at J to 6 bases, leaving 11 bases not matched to a gene. This CDR3 is 14 amino acids long. Germline V CDR1 and CDR2: SGHRS, YFSETQ. CDR3 amino acids: CASTPSRGENGYTF. CDR3 sequence (DNA): TGCGCCAGCACTCCTTCCAGGGGGGAGAATGGCTACACCTTC.

The rearrangement uses TRBV12-1 and TRBJ1-1; the table calls TRBD1, which could not be checked here. TRBV12-1 is a pseudogene locus. The CDR3 runs 17 residues. In nucleotides, the CDR3 is TGTGCCAGCAGCCCACGTCGGGACAGGGGGCTGGGGACTGAAGCTTTCTTT. Protein: CASSPRRDRGLGTEAFF.

This clonotype has just a few counts. V and J are TRBV7-6 and TRBJ2-3; the D gene could be TRBD1 or TRBD2 (5 bases each). The germline V gene encodes CDR1 SGHVS and CDR2 FNYEAQ. The CDR3 length is 16 residues. With 4 bases removed from V and 2 bases from J, the gap between germline ends came to 16 bases. Here the CDR3 DNA reads TGTGCCAGCAGCTCCCTGGGACGGAGAACCACAGATACGCAGTATTTT. Its protein product is CASSSLGRRTTDTQYF.

This clonotype has ten or more counts. CDR3: CASTAPSSYNEQFF. For the CDR3, the DNA is TGTGCCAGCACCGCACCAAGCTCCTACAATGAGCAGTTCTTC. The chain couples TRBV12-3 or TRBV12-4 to TRBJ2-1; D gene ambiguous. This CDR3 is built from 14 residues. The V gene lost 7 bases and the J gene lost 0 bases, with 10 bases spanning the gap.

This clonotype has at least ten counts. The chain joins TRBV12-3 or TRBV12-4 to TRBJ2-2; 11 positions agree with TRBD2. CDR3 length equals 15 residues. J lost 1 base, V lost 6 bases, and 1 base had no gene match. CDR3 DNA sequence: TGTGCCAGCAGCCTAGCGGGGGGGAACACCGGGGAGCTGTTTTTT. Translating gives CASSLAGGNTGELFF.

This clonotype was seen more than once but under ten times. The chain recombines TRBV25-1 with TRBJ1-2; possibly TRBD1 for D (6 bases). Germline CDR1 and CDR2: MGHDK and SYGVNS. This CDR3 contains 14 residues. Trimming removed 3 bases from V and 7 bases from J, with 15 bases in between. The CDR3 sequence: CASSDPKTGGGYTF. Written as DNA, the CDR3 is TGTGCCAGCAGTGACCCTAAGACAGGAGGTGGCTACACCTTC.

This clonotype came up many times. The V and J genes are TRBV5-1 and TRBJ2-3; D may be TRBD1 (6 bases). Deletions cut 4 bases from V and 6 bases from J, with 15 bases between. The V gene's germline CDR1 is SGHRS and CDR2 YFSETQ. The CDR3 spans 14 residues. This chain's CDR3 is CASSNKGRGDTQYF. DNA for the CDR3: TGCGCCAGCAGCAACAAGGGAAGGGGGGATACGCAGTATTTT.

This clonotype has a count of ten or more. The rearrangement joins TRBV23-1 to TRBJ1-4; D gene uncertain. TRBV23-1 is reported as an ORF; its role is uncertain. Trimming took off 2 bases at V and 0 bases at J, with 16 bases between the two ends. The CDR3 runs 18 residues. The CDR3 DNA reads as TGCGCCAGCAGTCAAAGGCAGGAGGACGTTGCAACTAATGAAAAACTGTTTTTT. Amino acids: CASSQRQEDVATNEKLFF.

The V gene is TRBV14, the J gene TRBJ2-3, with 13 positions matching TRBD2. J gave up 1 base and V 3 bases, and 1 base lay outside the gene matches. Germline CDR1 reads SGHDN; CDR2 reads FVKESK. CDR3 length: 16 residues. CDR3 bases: TGTGCCAGCAGCCATGGGACTAGCGGGGGCACAGATACGCAGTATTTT. Its protein is CASSHGTSGGTDTQYF.

This clonotype has only a few counts. The chain recombines TRBV7-2 with TRBJ2-1; possible D gene TRBD2, 5 bases. The CDR3 runs 14 residues. Germline V CDR1 and CDR2: SGHTA, FQGNSA. V gave up 3 bases and J gave up 8 bases, with 14 bases separating them. The chain's CDR3 is CASSLWTLGDEQFF. The CDR3 nucleotides are TGTGCCAGCAGCTTGTGGACCCTCGGGGATGAGCAGTTCTTC.

The chain recombines TRBV7-9 with TRBJ1-2, with a tentative D call TRBD1 (6 bases). CDR1 SEHNR and CDR2 FQNEAQ come from the germline V gene (reference sequence). V lost 2 bases and J 1 base, leaving 17 bases between the germline ends. The CDR3 has 17 amino acids. The CDR3 DNA reads as TGTGCCAGCAGCTTAACCAGGGGACCGCGATTTAACTATGGCTACACCTTC. This encodes CASSLTRGPRFNYGYTF.

This clonotype was recorded many times. The chain carries TRBV4-1 and TRBJ2-4, with 8 nucleotides matching TRBD1. The CDR3 covers 15 residues. J was trimmed by 2 bases and V by 3 bases; bases with no gene match: 3. Germline CDR1 reads MGHRA; CDR2 reads YSYEKL. CDR3 DNA sequence: TGCGCCAGCAGCCACGGACAGGGTCCCAAAAACATTCAGTACTTC. Amino acids: CASSHGQGPKNIQYF.

V and J are TRBV30 and TRBJ2-5; D not certain. V lost 6 bases to trimming and J lost 5 bases, with 10 bases between them. The CDR3 covers 11 residues. Looked up from germline, CDR1 is GTSNPN and CDR2 is SVGIG (reference sequence). This CDR3 is CACSLRETQYF. The CDR3 bases are TGTGCCTGCTCTCTTCGGGAGACCCAGTACTTC.

This clonotype occurred a few times. This chain connects TRBV6-1 to TRBJ1-5; D perhaps matches TRBD1 (5 bases). This CDR3 comprises 16 residues. V was shortened by 7 bases and J by 4 bases, with 20 bases between the two germline ends. Germline V CDR1 and CDR2: MNHNS, SASEGT. In DNA, the CDR3 is TGTGCCAGCATTTTTGCAGGGATCGGGGGGAATCAGCCCCAGCATTTT. This encodes CASIFAGIGGNQPQHF.

This clonotype was observed many times. The chain has TRBV11-2 and TRBJ2-1, with D unresolved. Trimming shortened V by 2 bases and J by 8 bases, and 7 bases separated the two germline ends. The CDR3 runs 12 residues. Per germline, CDR1 SGHAT and CDR2 FQNNGV. In DNA form, the CDR3 reads TGTGCCAGCAGCTTACAGCTCCATGAGCAGTTCTTC. Its translation is CASSLQLHEQFF. Combining the CDR3 with reference TRBV11-2 and TRBJ2-1 gives the whole variable domain EAGVAQSPRYKIIEKRQSVAFWCNPISGHATLYWYQQILGQGPKLLIQFQNNGVVDDSQLPKDRFSAERLKGVDSTLKIQPAKLEDSAVYLCASSLQLHEQFFGPGTRLTVL.

The table lists this clonotype with many counts. This sequence joins TRBV7-8 and TRBJ2-2; 8 bases line up with TRBD1. The CDR3 covers 16 residues. Trimming took 5 bases from V and 4 from J; bases not matched to a gene: 9. Germline V gene lookup returns CDR1 SGHVS and CDR2 FQNEAQ. CDR3 protein: CASSVGQGQGTGELFF. Here the CDR3 DNA reads TGTGCCAGCAGCGTAGGACAGGGCCAGGGCACCGGGGAGCTGTTTTTT.

This clonotype was seen a few times. The gene calls are TRBV20-1 and TRBJ2-7; perhaps D is TRBD1 or TRBD2 (7 bases each). Trimming removed 6 bases at V and 6 bases at J, with 21 bases between. CDR1 and CDR2 (germline): DFQATT, SNEGSKA (reference sequence). This CDR3 has 14 amino acids. The CDR3 coding sequence is TGCAGTGCCCAGGGGGGGGCTTTGGGTGTCGAGCAGTACGTC. Amino acid sequence: CSAQGGALGVEQYV.

This clonotype was detected a few times. The V and J genes are TRBV4-3 and TRBJ2-3; no clear D. The CDR3 has 17 residues. V was cut by 0 bases and J by 3 bases, with 16 bases left in between. Germline-derived CDR1 and CDR2 are LGHNA and YSLEER. CDR3 bases: TGCGCCAGCAGCCAAGATTTTCGGTATCTTGCTACAGATACGCAGTATTTT. Its translation is CASSQDFRYLATDTQYF.

This clonotype appeared a few times. The V gene is TRBV12-3 or TRBV12-4, the J gene TRBJ1-6; the D gene is possibly TRBD1 (5 bases). V dropped 5 bases and J dropped 9 bases, with 17 bases sitting between them. There are 15 residues in the CDR3. The CDR3 reads CASSGDRISGSPLHF. Here the CDR3 DNA reads TGTGCCAGCAGTGGCGACAGAATCTCGGGTTCACCCCTCCACTTT.